Below, 27 T cell receptor beta chains from the same sample are listed, as sequenced in a study of blood T cell repertoires in COVID-19. Some clones are missing from TCRdb's copy, which holds only in-frame ones; the method was immunoSEQ multiplex PCR. The table records 80,000 to 100,000 clones, 90% to 95% of them present only once. The sequenced material came from peripheral blood. The receptors were sampled from a human donor with active COVID-19. The donor label of this sample is uncertain.

This rearrangement joins TRBV27 to TRBJ1-1; the match to TRBD1 covers 8 bases. Per germline, CDR1 MNHEY and CDR2 SMNVEV (reference sequence). The V and J ends lost 6 bases and 8 bases, in that order; junction bases with no gene match: 11. This CDR3 has 14 residues. The CDR3: CASSSGQATGEAFF. DNA for the CDR3: TGTGCCAGCAGCTCGGGACAGGCTACTGGGGAAGCTTTCTTT.

With respect to this clone: The germline gene is not matched at one end of the junction; a read error may be the cause. CDR3: CASSVGLAGVRDTQYF. The DNA for the CDR3 is TGTGCTAGCAGCGTCGGGCTAGCGGGAGTACGAGATACGCAGTATTTT. The chain joins TRBV7-7 to TRBJ2-3; 10 bases map to TRBD2. The CDR3 has 16 amino acids. The germline V gene encodes CDR1 SSHAT and CDR2 FNYEAQ (reference sequence).

This rearrangement joins TRBV19 to TRBJ2-3; 12 bases are shared with TRBD1. The V segment lost 4 bases and the J segment 3 bases; nucleotides outside the gene matches: 2. The CDR3 has 15 amino acids. The germline V gene encodes CDR1 LNHDA and CDR2 SQIVND (reference sequence). CDR3 loop: CASSTGQGATDTQYF. In DNA, the CDR3 is TGTGCCAGTAGTACGGGACAGGGGGCGACAGATACGCAGTATTTT.

This clone showed up just once. CDR3 sequence: CASSRAATFSAGTDTGELFF. The CDR3 DNA is TGTGCCAGCAGCCGTGCCGCGACCTTTTCAGCGGGGACGGACACCGGGGAGCTGTTTTTT. V is TRBV6-7 and J is TRBJ2-2; 7 nucleotides agree with TRBD2. Being an ORF, TRBV6-7 has a function that is uncertain. The trim removed 6 bases at V and 3 bases at J, leaving 22 bases unmatched. CDR3 length: 20 residues.

The chain combines TRBV29-1 with TRBJ2-3; D is undetermined. The CDR3 runs 11 residues. Trimming left V 3 bases short and J 5 bases short, with 6 bases between. From germline, CDR1 is SQVTM and CDR2 ANQGSEA. Here the CDR3 DNA reads TGCAGCGTTGACCGAGGAGATACGCAGTATTTT. Its translation: CSVDRGDTQYF.

The rearrangement joins TRBV2 to TRBJ1-1; no firm D call. The length of the CDR3 is 11 residues. The V and J ends lost 2 bases and 7 bases respectively, with 5 bases between them. CDR1 is SNHLY, CDR2 FYNNEI, per germline. The CDR3 DNA sequence: TGTGCCAGCAGTGAACTCCTTGAAGCTTTCTTT. Amino acids: CASSELLEAFF.

The gene calls are TRBV5-6 and TRBJ2-1; 10 bases line up with TRBD2. Germline loops: CDR1 SGHDT, CDR2 YYEEEE. Trimming removed 0 bases from V and 8 bases from J; junction bases left unmatched: 14. The CDR3 is 18 residues long. The CDR3 protein is CASSLGLRASGGLDEQFF. The CDR3, as DNA: TGTGCCAGCAGCTTGGGTTTAAGGGCTAGCGGGGGTTTGGATGAGCAGTTCTTC.

The rearrangement joins TRBV19 to TRBJ2-2, with unresolved D. V was pared by 10 bases and J by 0 bases, with 9 bases between. The germline V gene encodes CDR1 LNHDA and CDR2 SQIVND (reference sequence). The CDR3 is 13 amino acids. The CDR3 bases are TGTGCCACCCTGTCGGCGAACACCGGGGAGCTGTTTTTT. Amino acids: CATLSANTGELFF. The full variable domain, with the rest looked up from reference TRBV19 and TRBJ2-2, is DGGITQSPKYLFRKEGQNVTLSCEQNLNHDAMYWYRQDPGQGLRLIYYSQIVNDFQKGDIAEGYSVSREKKESFPLTVTSAQKNPTAFYLCATLSANTGELFFGEGSRLTVL.

The gene calls are TRBV18 and TRBJ2-5; tentative D call: TRBD2 (6 bases). Deletions cut 2 bases from V and 2 bases from J, with 12 bases between. The CDR3 has 15 residues. The germline V gene encodes CDR1 KGHSH and CDR2 LQKENI. Written as DNA, the CDR3 is TGTGCCAGCTCACCAACCGGACTAACACAAGAGACCCAGTACTTC. Translation gives CASSPTGLTQETQYF.

This chain connects TRBV5-1 to TRBJ2-5; D is perhaps TRBD1 (6 bases). The CDR3 spans 14 residues. Germline CDR1 is SGHRS and CDR2 is YFSETQ. Trimming removed 5 bases at V and 1 base at J, with 12 bases between. The CDR3 loop is CASRRQATQETQYF. Here the CDR3 DNA reads TGCGCCAGCAGACGACAGGCAACCCAAGAGACCCAGTACTTC.

The genes are TRBV7-9 and TRBJ2-7; TRBD2 agrees at 9 bases. The CDR3 loop spans 17 amino acids. V was clipped by 5 bases and J by 5 bases; unmatched bases: 16. Per germline, CDR1 SEHNR and CDR2 FQNEAQ (reference sequence). The chain's CDR3 is CASSLFPLVAGVNEQYF. The CDR3, as DNA: TGTGCCAGCAGCCTCTTCCCCCTGGTAGCGGGAGTAAACGAGCAGTACTTC.

This clone came up a few times. This chain links TRBV7-9 with TRBJ1-2; possible D gene TRBD1, 5 bases. The CDR3 totals 14 residues. The germline gives CDR1 SEHNR, CDR2 FQNEAQ (reference sequence). Trimming removed 0 bases from V and 5 bases from J, with 10 bases in between. CDR3 loop: CASSLAQPGYGYTF. The CDR3 DNA reads TGTGCCAGCAGCTTAGCGCAGCCAGGGTATGGCTACACCTTC.

The chain has TRBV9 and TRBJ2-7, with no clear D. The CDR3 runs 14 residues. The V and J ends lost 4 bases and 3 bases respectively, with 14 bases between them. The germline V gene encodes CDR1 SGDLS and CDR2 YYNGEE. For the CDR3, the DNA is TGTGCCAGCAGCCCACGACAAGACGGCTACGAGCAGTACTTC. Amino acid sequence: CASSPRQDGYEQYF.

The chain recombines TRBV6-5 with TRBJ2-7; 11 positions match TRBD2. The V segment lost 6 bases and the J segment 3 bases; nucleotides outside the gene matches: 4. Germline CDR1 reads MNHEY; CDR2 reads SVGAGI. The CDR3 contains 14 residues. The CDR3: CASSRGLADYEQYF. For the CDR3, the DNA is TGTGCCAGCAGCCGGGGACTAGCGGACTACGAGCAGTACTTC.

The CDR3 DNA is TGTGCCAGCAGCTTAGGGGGCGGACCTTCACCCCTCCACTTT. This gives the protein CASSLGGGPSPLHF. The J gene is TRBJ1-6, the V gene TRBV7-9; possible D gene TRBD1, 5 bases. V was pared by 1 base and J by 9 bases, with 10 bases between. This CDR3 is 14 amino acids long. The V gene's germline CDR1 is SEHNR and CDR2 FQNEAQ (reference sequence).

V and J are TRBV7-9 and TRBJ2-3, with 12 bases lining up with TRBD1. Germline V gene data show CDR1 as SEHNR and CDR2 as FQNEAQ (reference sequence). This CDR3 has 17 amino acids. Germline trimming cut 0 bases from V and 2 bases from J; bases unmatched to any gene: 3. In DNA, the CDR3 is TGTGCCAGCAGCTTAGCGGGGACAGGGGGCTCCACAGATACGCAGTATTTT. Translated, it gives CASSLAGTGGSTDTQYF.

V gene TRBV6-6 combines with J gene TRBJ2-1, with a tentative D call TRBD1 (6 bases). V was trimmed by 6 bases and J by 8 bases, leaving 8 bases between them. The CDR3 extends over 11 amino acids. CDR1 MNHNY and CDR2 SVGAGI come from the germline V gene (reference sequence). The CDR3 region is CASRNRDEQFF. The CDR3, as DNA: TGTGCCAGCAGGAACAGGGATGAGCAGTTCTTC.

The rearrangement links TRBV18 to TRBJ2-5; D is possibly TRBD2 (6 bases). CDR1 is KGHSH, CDR2 LQKENI, per germline. Between the trimmed V and J ends, which lost 0 bases and 7 bases, there was a span of 12 bases. The CDR3 has 14 amino acids. The CDR3 here is CASSPPAGKGTQYF. CDR3 coding DNA: TGTGCCAGCTCACCACCTGCGGGGAAGGGGACCCAGTACTTC. Together with reference TRBV18 and TRBJ2-5, the CDR3 gives the full variable domain: NAGVMQNPRHLVRRRGQEARLRCSPMKGHSHVYWYRQLPEEGLKFMVYLQKENIIDESGMPKERFSAEFPKEGPSILRIQQVVRGDSAAYFCASSPPAGKGTQYFGPGTRLLVL.

CDR3 coding DNA: TGTGCCAGCAGAATGACAGGGAACACCGGGGAGCTGTTTTTT. It is translated as CASRMTGNTGELFF. This chain uses TRBV7-2 with TRBJ2-2, with TRBD1 as a possible D gene (6 bases). The V gene lost 6 bases and the J gene lost 1 base, with 9 bases spanning the gap. Germline-derived CDR1 and CDR2 are SGHTA and FQGNSA. CDR3 length: 14 amino acids.

The chain combines TRBV9 with TRBJ1-3; 11 positions match TRBD1. Germline CDR1 is SGDLS and CDR2 is YYNGEE. V shed 5 bases, J shed 2 bases, and the junction held 3 bases outside the gene matches. CDR3 length: 15 residues. The CDR3 sequence: CASRAGQGAGNTIYF. Written as DNA, the CDR3 is TGTGCCAGCAGGGCGGGACAGGGGGCTGGAAACACCATATATTTT.

As for this clone: One end of the junction fails to match germline, which may point to a read error. This chain's CDR3 is CATFLMAGPHPLIF. The CDR3 nucleotides are TGTGCCACCTTTTTGATGGCGGGCCCTCATCCGTTGATCTTC. The V and J genes are TRBV6-5 and TRBJ2-7; D is perhaps TRBD2 (5 bases). From germline, CDR1 is MNHEY and CDR2 SVGAGI. The CDR3 spans 14 residues.

The V and J genes are TRBV19 and TRBJ2-7, with TRBD1 matching over 7 bases. The CDR3 sequence is 15 residues long. The V and J ends lost 5 bases and 2 bases, in that order; junction bases with no gene match: 9. CDR1 is LNHDA, CDR2 SQIVND, per germline (reference sequence). CDR3 sequence reads: CASSATGTAPYEQYF. CDR3 DNA sequence: TGTGCCAGTAGTGCCACCGGGACAGCCCCCTACGAGCAGTACTTC.

The CDR3 nucleotides read TGCAGCGTTGGGGACACAGGGGGCTTTTCTGAAGCTTTCTTT. It yields the protein CSVGDTGGFSEAFF. The genes are TRBV29-1 and TRBJ1-1; 9 bases are shared with TRBD1. Trimming removed 4 bases from V and 6 bases from J; junction bases left unmatched: 9. Germline values: CDR1 SQVTM, CDR2 ANQGSEA. The CDR3 contains 14 residues.

J is TRBJ1-3 and V is TRBV2; D unclear. V shed 2 bases and J shed 0 bases, with 8 bases lying between them. Germline V lookup: CDR1 SNHLY, CDR2 FYNNEI. The CDR3 is 15 residues long. CDR3 sequence: CASSESLNSGNTIYF. CDR3 nucleotides: TGTGCCAGCAGTGAAAGCCTGAACTCTGGAAACACCATATATTTT.

The V and J genes are TRBV4-1 and TRBJ2-3; D is perhaps TRBD1 (6 bases). The CDR3 loop spans 14 amino acids. V lost 4 bases to trimming and J lost 2 bases, with 10 bases between them. The germline V gene encodes CDR1 MGHRA and CDR2 YSYEKL. As DNA, the CDR3 is TGCGCCAGCAGCCCGGACAGCAACACAGATACGCAGTATTTT. This encodes CASSPDSNTDTQYF.

The chain links TRBV27 to TRBJ2-1; D gene uncertain. Trimming removed 2 bases at V and 7 bases at J, with 12 bases between. The CDR3 extends over 14 amino acids. Germline loops: CDR1 MNHEY, CDR2 SMNVEV (reference sequence). In nucleotides, the CDR3 is TGTGCCAGCAGTTTAATGGTAGCCCCAAATGAGCAGTTCTTC. It is translated as CASSLMVAPNEQFF.

The J gene is TRBJ2-1, the V gene TRBV5-1; TRBD2 is a possible D gene (7 bases). This CDR3 has 17 amino acids. Per the germline V gene, CDR1 is SGHRS and CDR2 is YFSETQ. Trimming cost V 6 bases and J 0 bases, with 19 bases left between them. CDR3 nucleotides: TGCGCCAGCACCCCATCCCGGGGGGCTAACTCCTACAATGAGCAGTTCTTC. It specifies CASTPSRGANSYNEQFF.